The clone carrying this T cell receptor (beta chain) was counted a few times. What it binds is not known. Clones were sequenced by immunoSEQ multiplex PCR, and TCRdb holds only the in-frame ones, with some missing. This sample has approximately 50,000 clones; around 80% occur once, and the top ten carry less than 5%. The sample belongs to a study of a mutant IDH1 vaccine in newly diagnosed glioma. Time point described: week 47, end of study. Vaccination used 300 ug of mutant IDH1 20-mer peptide per dose, with topical imiquimod. Patients carried new grade 3 or 4 IDH1-mutant astrocytomas lacking nuclear ATRX. The CDR3 runs to 17 residues. J lost 1 base, V lost 5 bases, and 5 bases had no gene match. Germline lookup yields CDR1 SGHRS and CDR2 YFSETQ. Overall study findings and caveats: Most patients, 85% to 95%, showed vaccine-induced immune responses.

The source material was PBMCs, sampled from a glioma patient whose treatment included an IDH1 peptide vaccine. The sequence was collected from a woman aged 40-49 years with glioma. Some clones in this sample may be carry-over from other donors' samples. V usage is TRBV5-1 and J usage is TRBJ2-3; 15 bases line up with TRBD2. CDR3 amino acids: CASRRGLAGGGTDTQYF. Written as DNA, the CDR3 is TGCGCCAGCAGACGAGGACTAGCGGGAGGGGGCACAGATACGCAGTATTTT.